This TCR beta chain is from a study of shared clonotypes between healthy human individuals. Study-level points and caveats: Larger estimated richness was generally seen in naive subsets than in memory subsets. The naive CD4 repertoires of a few donors were compared, and around 5% of clonotypes were shared.

Some clones are missing from TCRdb's copy, which holds only in-frame ones; the method was immunoSEQ multiplex PCR. Here the sample spans hundreds of thousands of clones, around 73% being singletons. Note on this clone: Its antigen is not identified.

Germline V gene sequence: CDR1 SGHVS, CDR2 FNYEAQ. The length of the CDR3 is 13 residues. Germline trimming cut 5 bases from V and 4 bases from J; bases unmatched to any gene: 2. Each of the donors was a healthy adult who was HIV-negative and had not had a recent acute infection or vaccination. The sequence derives from a woman aged 25 to 39 in good health. Material: memory CD4+ T cells sorted from blood. This sample's subset: CD45RA-negative fraction. The V and J genes are TRBV7-6 and TRBJ2-1; 7 positions agree with TRBD1. CDR3 coding DNA: TGTGCCAGCAGCCTGACAGGGTACAATGAGCAGTTCTTC. Protein product: CASSLTGYNEQFF.